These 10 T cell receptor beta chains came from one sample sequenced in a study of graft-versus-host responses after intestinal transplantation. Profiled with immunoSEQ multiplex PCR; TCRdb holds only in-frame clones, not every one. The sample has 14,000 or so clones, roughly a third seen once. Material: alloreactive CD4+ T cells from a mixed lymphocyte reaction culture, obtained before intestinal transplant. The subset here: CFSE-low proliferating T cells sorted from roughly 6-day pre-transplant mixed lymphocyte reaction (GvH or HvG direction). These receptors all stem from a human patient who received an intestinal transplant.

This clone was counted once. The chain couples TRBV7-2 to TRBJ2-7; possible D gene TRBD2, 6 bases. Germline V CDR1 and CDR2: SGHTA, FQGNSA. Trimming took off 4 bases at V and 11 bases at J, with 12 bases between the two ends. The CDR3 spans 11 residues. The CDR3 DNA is TGTGCCAGCAGCTCCGCGGGACCTAAGTACTTC. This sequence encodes CASSSAGPKYF.

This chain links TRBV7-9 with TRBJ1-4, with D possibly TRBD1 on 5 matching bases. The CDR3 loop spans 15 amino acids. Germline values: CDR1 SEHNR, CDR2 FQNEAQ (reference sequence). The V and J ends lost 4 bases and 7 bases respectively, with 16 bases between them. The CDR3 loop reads CASSSGAKGREKLFF. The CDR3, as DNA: TGTGCCAGCAGCTCGGGCGCGAAGGGACGTGAAAAACTGTTTTTT.

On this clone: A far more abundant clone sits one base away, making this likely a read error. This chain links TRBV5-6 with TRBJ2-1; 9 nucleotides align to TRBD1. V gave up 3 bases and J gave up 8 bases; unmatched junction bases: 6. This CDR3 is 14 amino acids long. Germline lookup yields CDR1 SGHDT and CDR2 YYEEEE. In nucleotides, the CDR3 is TGTGCCAGCAGCTCCGGGACAGGGTACCATGAGCAGTTCTTC. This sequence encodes CASSSGTGYHEQFF.

CDR3 DNA: TGTGCCAGCAGCTTAATCTGGGTTGAATCCTACGAGCAGTACTTC. It is translated as CASSLIWVESYEQYF. The chain carries TRBV7-2 and TRBJ2-7; D is uncertain. CDR3 length equals 15 residues. Germline CDR1 and CDR2: SGHTA and FQGNSA. V lost 2 bases to trimming and J lost 1 base, with 12 bases between them.

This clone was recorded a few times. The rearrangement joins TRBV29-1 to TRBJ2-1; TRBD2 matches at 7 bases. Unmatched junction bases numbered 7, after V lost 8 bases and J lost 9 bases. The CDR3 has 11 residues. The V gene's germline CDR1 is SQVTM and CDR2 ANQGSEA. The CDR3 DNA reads TGCAGCATCGGGACTAAAGGTGAGCAGTTCTTC. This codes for CSIGTKGEQFF.

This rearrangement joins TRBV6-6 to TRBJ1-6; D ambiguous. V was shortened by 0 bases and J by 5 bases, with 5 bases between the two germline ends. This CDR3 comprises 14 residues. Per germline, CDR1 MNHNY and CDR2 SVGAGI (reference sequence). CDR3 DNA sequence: TGTGCCAGCAGTTACTCTGGGGATAATTCACCCCTCCACTTT. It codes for CASSYSGDNSPLHF.

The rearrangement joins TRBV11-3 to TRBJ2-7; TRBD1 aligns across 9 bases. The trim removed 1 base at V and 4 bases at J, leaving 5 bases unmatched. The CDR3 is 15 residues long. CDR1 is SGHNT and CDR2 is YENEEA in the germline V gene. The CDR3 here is CASSLGWTGDYEQYF. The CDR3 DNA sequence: TGTGCCAGCAGCTTAGGATGGACAGGGGATTACGAGCAGTACTTC. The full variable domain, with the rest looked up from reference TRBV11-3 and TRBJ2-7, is EAGVVQSPRYKIIEKKQPVAFWCNPISGHNTLYWYLQNLGQGPELLIRYENEEAVDDSQLPKDRFSAERLKGVDSTLKIQPAELGDSAVYLCASSLGWTGDYEQYFGPGTRLTVT.

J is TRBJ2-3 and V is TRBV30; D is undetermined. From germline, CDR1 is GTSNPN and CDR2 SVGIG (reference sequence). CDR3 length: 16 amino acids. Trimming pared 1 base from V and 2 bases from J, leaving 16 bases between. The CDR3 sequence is CAWSGVRRPATDTQYF. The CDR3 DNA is TGTGCCTGGAGTGGGGTCCGGCGACCAGCCACAGATACGCAGTATTTT.

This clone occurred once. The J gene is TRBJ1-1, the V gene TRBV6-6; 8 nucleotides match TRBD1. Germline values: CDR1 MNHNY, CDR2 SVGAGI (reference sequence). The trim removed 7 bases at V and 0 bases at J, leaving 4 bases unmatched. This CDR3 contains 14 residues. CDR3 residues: CASTLDRVNTEAFF. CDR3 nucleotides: TGTGCCAGCACCTTGGACAGGGTGAACACTGAAGCTTTCTTT.

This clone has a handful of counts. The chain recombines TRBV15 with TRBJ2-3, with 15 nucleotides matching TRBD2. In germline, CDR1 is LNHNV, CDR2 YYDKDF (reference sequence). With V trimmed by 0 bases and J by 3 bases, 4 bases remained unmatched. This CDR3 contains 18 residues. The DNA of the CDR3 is TGTGCCACCAGCAGAGAGAGAGGGACTAGCGGGAGGACAGATACGCAGTATTTT. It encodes CATSRERGTSGRTDTQYF.